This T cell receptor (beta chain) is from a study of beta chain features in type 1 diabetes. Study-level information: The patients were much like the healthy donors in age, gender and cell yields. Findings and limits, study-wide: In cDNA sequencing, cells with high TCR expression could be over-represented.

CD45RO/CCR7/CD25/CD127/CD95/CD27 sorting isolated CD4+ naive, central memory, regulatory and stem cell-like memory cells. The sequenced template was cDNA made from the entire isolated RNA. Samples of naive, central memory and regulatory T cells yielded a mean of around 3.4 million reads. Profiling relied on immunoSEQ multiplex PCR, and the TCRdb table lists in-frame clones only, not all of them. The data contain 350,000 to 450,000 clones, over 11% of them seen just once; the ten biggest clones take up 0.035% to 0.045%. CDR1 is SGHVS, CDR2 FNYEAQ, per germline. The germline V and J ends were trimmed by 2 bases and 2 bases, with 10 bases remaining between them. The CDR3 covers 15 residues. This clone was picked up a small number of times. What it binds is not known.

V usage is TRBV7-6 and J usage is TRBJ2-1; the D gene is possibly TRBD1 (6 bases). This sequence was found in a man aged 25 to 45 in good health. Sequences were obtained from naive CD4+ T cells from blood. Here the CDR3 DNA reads TGTGCCAGCAGCTTAACAGGGTCGGCCTACAATGAGCAGTTCTTC. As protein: CASSLTGSAYNEQFF.